This note documents a single TCR beta chain sequence. The source of the sample is a study of blood T cell repertoires in COVID-19. Across the whole study: Sample material is recorded as cDNA or gDNA derived from T cells, B-cell-depleted T cells, or PBMCs.

Measured with immunoSEQ multiplex PCR; TCRdb has only the in-frame clones, and not every one. This sample has about 160,000 clones, with about 81% found just once. V trimming: 2 bases; J trimming: 1 base; junction bases outside the gene matches: 10. In germline, CDR1 is MNHEY, CDR2 SVGEGT. The CDR3 consists of 17 residues. The sequence derives from a woman over 75 with acute or convalescent COVID-19. The source material was peripheral blood. J is TRBJ1-1 and V is TRBV6-2 or TRBV6-3, with 7 positions matching TRBD1. The CDR3 loop is CASSYPTGKGGNTEAFF. For the CDR3, the DNA is TGTGCCAGCAGTTACCCGACAGGGAAGGGGGGGAACACTGAAGCTTTCTTT.